What follows are 16 T cell receptor beta chains derived from one specimen sequenced in a study of T cell responses to AZD1222 COVID-19 vaccine. Generated by immunoSEQ multiplex PCR, the TCRdb table keeps only in-frame clones and is missing some. The sample has about 89,000 clones; under 95% are singletons. The sample consisted of peripheral blood, taken on day 0 of MenACWY control vaccination. The origin of the receptors is an adult in good health.

The chain links TRBV2 to TRBJ1-1, with D possibly TRBD1 on 5 matching bases. The germline V gene encodes CDR1 SNHLY and CDR2 FYNNEI. This CDR3 is 14 amino acids long. Trimming took off 2 bases at V and 5 bases at J, with 12 bases between the two ends. The CDR3 reads CASSESAGRTEAFF. The DNA for the CDR3 is TGTGCCAGCAGTGAATCGGCAGGGAGAACTGAAGCTTTCTTT.

V gene TRBV5-6 combines with J gene TRBJ1-1; TRBD1 aligns across 10 bases. This CDR3 is 16 amino acids long. Unmatched junction bases numbered 2, after V lost 0 bases and J lost 0 bases. Looked up from germline, CDR1 is SGHDT and CDR2 is YYEEEE. DNA for the CDR3: TGTGCCAGCAGCTTGGAGGGACAGGGGCTGAACACTGAAGCTTTCTTT. Amino acid sequence: CASSLEGQGLNTEAFF.

The V gene is TRBV28, the J gene TRBJ2-4; D is undetermined. This CDR3 has 14 amino acids. Germline V lookup: CDR1 MDHEN, CDR2 SYDVKM. Trimming stripped 5 bases from V and 0 bases from J, with 8 bases between. For the CDR3, the DNA is TGTGCCAGCAGTCTATTGCTAGCCAAAAACATTCAGTACTTC. Translating gives CASSLLLAKNIQYF.

V and J are TRBV18 and TRBJ2-5; D may be TRBD2 (5 bases). CDR3 size: 15 residues. CDR1 is KGHSH and CDR2 is LQKENI in the germline V gene. The V end lost 0 bases, the J end lost 2 bases, and 10 bases lay between the germline ends. CDR3 in amino acids: CASSPPGIPQETQYF. The CDR3 DNA is TGTGCCAGCTCACCACCCGGGATACCTCAAGAGACCCAGTACTTC.

This chain connects TRBV5-6 to TRBJ2-7, with D possibly being TRBD1 (7 bases). V shed 1 base and J shed 9 bases, with 11 bases lying between them. This CDR3 is built from 12 residues. CDR1 and CDR2 (germline): SGHDT, YYEEEE. In nucleotides, the CDR3 is TGTGCCAGCAGCTTGAGTCAGGGGGGGCAGTACTTC. Translating gives CASSLSQGGQYF.

V is TRBV28 and J is TRBJ2-7; weak D call: TRBD1 (6 bases). CDR3 size: 13 residues. The germline V and J ends were trimmed by 8 bases and 2 bases, with 13 bases remaining between them. The germline gives CDR1 MDHEN, CDR2 SYDVKM. The chain's CDR3 is CASSTGTTYEQYF. The CDR3 DNA follows: TGTGCCAGCTCGACAGGCACAACCTACGAGCAGTACTTC.

This clone was recorded only once. J is TRBJ1-6 and V is TRBV28; TRBD1 is a possible D gene (5 bases). Trimming took 5 bases from V and 10 from J, leaving 18 bases between them. CDR1 and CDR2 (germline): MDHEN, SYDVKM. CDR3 length: 15 residues. The CDR3 region is CASSPHLRGGSPLHF. CDR3 nucleotides: TGTGCCAGCAGTCCCCACCTTAGGGGAGGCTCACCCCTCCACTTT.

The V call is TRBV9, the J call TRBJ1-1; the D is unclear. The germline gives CDR1 SGDLS, CDR2 YYNGEE. The CDR3 extends over 14 amino acids. V was trimmed by 3 bases and J by 10 bases, leaving 19 bases between them. The CDR3 DNA reads TGTGCCAGCAGCGCACACCCGGGCTCCGGCGGAGCTTTCTTT. Its protein is CASSAHPGSGGAFF.

The V call is TRBV19, the J call TRBJ1-5; 9 bases are shared with TRBD1. After removal of 0 bases from V and 4 bases from J, the junction contained 1 base not matched to a gene. The CDR3 has 15 residues. Germline loops: CDR1 LNHDA, CDR2 SQIVND (reference sequence). The CDR3 region has the DNA TGTGCCAGTAGTATAGAGGGACAGGGAAATCAGCCCCAGCATTTT. Amino acids: CASSIEGQGNQPQHF.

V is TRBV19 and J is TRBJ1-1, with a tentative D call TRBD1 (6 bases). V lost 5 bases, J lost 0 bases, and 19 bases lay in between. The germline gives CDR1 LNHDA, CDR2 SQIVND (reference sequence). This CDR3 is built from 17 residues. The CDR3 nucleotides read TGTGCCAGTAGTCCCTGGGGGCAGGGCGGATTGAACACTGAAGCTTTCTTT. Its protein product is CASSPWGQGGLNTEAFF.

This chain connects TRBV7-2 to TRBJ2-1; 11 positions match TRBD2. After removal of 1 base from V and 6 bases from J, the junction contained 2 bases not matched to a gene. CDR3 length equals 15 residues. The germline V gene has CDR1 SGHTA and CDR2 FQGNSA. Here the CDR3 DNA reads TGTGCCAGCAGCTTAGGACTAGCGGGGATCAATGAGCAGTTCTTC. Its protein is CASSLGLAGINEQFF.

This clone was seen only once. This sequence joins TRBV19 and TRBJ2-6, with TRBD1 as a possible D gene (5 bases). CDR3 length: 15 amino acids. V lost 4 bases and J 2 bases, leaving 9 bases between the germline ends. Germline CDR1 LNHDA, CDR2 SQIVND (reference sequence). CDR3: CASSTRGPGANVLTF. In DNA, the CDR3 is TGTGCCAGTAGTACTAGGGGTCCTGGGGCCAACGTCCTGACTTTC. The full variable domain, in which reference TRBV19 and TRBJ2-6 provide the parts outside the CDR3, is DGGITQSPKYLFRKEGQNVTLSCEQNLNHDAMYWYRQDPGQGLRLIYYSQIVNDFQKGDIAEGYSVSREKKESFPLTVTSAQKNPTAFYLCASSTRGPGANVLTFGAGSRLTVL.

The chain links TRBV15 to TRBJ2-3; 11 bases align to TRBD1. The trim removed 1 base at V and 2 bases at J, leaving 2 bases unmatched. The CDR3 sequence is 16 residues long. Germline CDR1 and CDR2: LNHNV and YYDKDF (reference sequence). CDR3 DNA sequence: TGTGCCACCAGCAGAGGGACAGGGGGCCTCACAGATACGCAGTATTTT. Protein product: CATSRGTGGLTDTQYF.

The chain uses TRBV5-1 and TRBJ1-1, with D unclear. The V gene's germline CDR1 is SGHRS and CDR2 YFSETQ. The CDR3 sequence is 14 residues long. Trimming took off 2 bases at V and 2 bases at J, with 10 bases between the two ends. CDR3 DNA sequence: TGCGCCAGCAGCTTCCTCGAGGCTAACACTGAAGCTTTCTTT. Its protein is CASSFLEANTEAFF. The variable domain in full, with the rest retrieved from reference TRBV5-1 and TRBJ1-1, is KAGVTQTPRYLIKTRGQQVTLSCSPISGHRSVSWYQQTPGQGLQFLFEYFSETQRNKGNFPGRFSGRQFSNSRSEMNVSTLELGDSALYLCASSFLEANTEAFFGQGTRLTVV.

The rearrangement links TRBV6-6 to TRBJ2-1; 9 bases line up with TRBD1. The trim removed 6 bases at V and 7 bases at J, leaving 4 bases unmatched. CDR1 is MNHNY and CDR2 is SVGAGI in the germline V gene (reference sequence). CDR3 size: 13 residues. The CDR3, as DNA: TGTGCCAGCAGAGGACAGGGGAGGAATGAGCAGTTCTTC. Translation: CASRGQGRNEQFF.

This clone was recorded once. This chain connects TRBV7-2 to TRBJ1-5; D call uncertain. Per germline, CDR1 SGHTA and CDR2 FQGNSA. Trimming left V 2 bases short and J 6 bases short, with 8 bases between. This CDR3 is 13 amino acids long. CDR3 DNA sequence: TGTGCCAGCAGCTTAAACCGGGGTCAGCCCCAGCATTTT. This gives the protein CASSLNRGQPQHF. The full variable domain, rest sourced from reference TRBV7-2 and TRBJ1-5, is GAGVSQSPSNKVTEKGKDVELRCDPISGHTALYWYRQSLGQGLEFLIYFQGNSAPDKSGLPSDRFSAERTGGSVSTLTIQRTQQEDSAVYLCASSLNRGQPQHFGDGTRLSIL.